This T cell receptor (beta chain) came from a study of post-analysis software for immune sequencing data. Study-level information: The study covered relapsing-remitting, secondary progressive and progressive-relapsing courses of multiple sclerosis. Study conclusions and caveats: When the samples were clustered directly with F measure, those that had been prepared in the same batch showed strong co-clustering. Elevated frequency relative to controls characterized a handful of TRBV segments in patients, TRBV5-6, TRBV5-1 and TRBV20-1 among them. Those with multiple sclerosis, the patient group, showed significantly lower normalized Chao1 diversity than controls.

TCR beta cDNA libraries included unique molecular identifiers. Roughly 500,000 cDNA molecules were obtained per 1 to 10 million input T cells. Each CDR3 protein is one row after TCRdb ran MiXCR on the PCR reads. The sample carries roughly 400,000 distinct CDR3 sequences, 30% to 40% recorded once. Note on this clonotype: Its antigen remains unknown.

The CDR3 contains 14 residues. Germline CDR1 reads MNHEY; CDR2 reads SMNVEV (reference sequence). The source material was blood. This TCR was recovered from a girl aged 2 to 10 with multiple sclerosis. This chain connects TRBV27 to TRBJ2-4; D not certain. The tail of the sequence fits TRBJ2-7 better, so the J call may be wrong. The CDR3 nucleotides read TGTGCCAGCAGTCCGGGCCCTTTGGGTTACGAGCAGTACTTC. It is translated as CASSPGPLGYEQYF.